Listed here is a single T cell receptor beta chain. TCRdb's table, derived via immunoSEQ multiplex PCR, lists solely in-frame clones and lacks some. The table includes about 76,000 clones, roughly 91% detected once. V was trimmed by 4 bases and J by 4 bases, leaving 4 bases between them. This CDR3 is 12 amino acids long. The data belong to a study of brain T cells in children with intractable seizures. J is TRBJ2-2 and V is TRBV12-3 or TRBV12-4, with no clear D. The origin of this receptor is a boy under three years old with tuberous sclerosis and intractable seizures. The material sequenced was peripheral blood, taken at surgery. CDR3 in amino acids: CASSSGTGELFF. The CDR3 nucleotides read TGTGCCAGCAGTTCGGGCACCGGGGAGCTGTTTTTT.